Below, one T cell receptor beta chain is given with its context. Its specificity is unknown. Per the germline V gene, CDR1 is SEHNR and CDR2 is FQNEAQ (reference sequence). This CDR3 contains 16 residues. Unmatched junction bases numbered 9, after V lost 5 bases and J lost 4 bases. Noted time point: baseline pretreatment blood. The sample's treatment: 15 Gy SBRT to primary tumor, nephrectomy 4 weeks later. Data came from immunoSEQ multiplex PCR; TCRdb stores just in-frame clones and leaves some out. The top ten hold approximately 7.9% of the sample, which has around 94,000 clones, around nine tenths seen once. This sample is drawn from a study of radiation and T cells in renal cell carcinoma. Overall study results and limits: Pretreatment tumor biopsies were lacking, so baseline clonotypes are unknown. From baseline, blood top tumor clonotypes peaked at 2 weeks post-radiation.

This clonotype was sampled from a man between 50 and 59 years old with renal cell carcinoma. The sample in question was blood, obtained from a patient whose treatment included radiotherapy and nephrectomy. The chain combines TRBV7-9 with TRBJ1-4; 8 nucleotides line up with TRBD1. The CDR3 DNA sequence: TGTGCCAGCAGCCCAGGAGGGACAGGCGATAATGAAAAACTGTTTTTT. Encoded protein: CASSPGGTGDNEKLFF. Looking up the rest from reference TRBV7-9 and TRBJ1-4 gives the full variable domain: DTGVSQNPRHKITKRGQNVTFRCDPISEHNRLYWYRQTLGQGPEFLTYFQNEAQLEKSRLLSDRFSAERPKGSFSTLEIQRTEQGDSAMYLCASSPGGTGDNEKLFFGSGTQLSVL.